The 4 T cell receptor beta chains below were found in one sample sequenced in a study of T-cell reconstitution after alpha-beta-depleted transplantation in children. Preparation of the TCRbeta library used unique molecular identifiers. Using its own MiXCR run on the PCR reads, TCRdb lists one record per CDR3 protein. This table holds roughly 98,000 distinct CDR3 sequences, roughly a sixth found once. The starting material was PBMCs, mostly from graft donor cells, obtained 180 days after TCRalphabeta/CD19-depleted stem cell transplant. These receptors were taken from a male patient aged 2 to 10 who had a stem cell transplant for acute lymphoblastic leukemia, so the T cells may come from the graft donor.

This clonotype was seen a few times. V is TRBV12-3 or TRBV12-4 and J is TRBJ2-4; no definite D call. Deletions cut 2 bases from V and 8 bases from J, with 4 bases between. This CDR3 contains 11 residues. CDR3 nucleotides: TGTGCCAGCAGTTTATCGTACATTCAGTACTTC. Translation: CASSLSYIQYF.

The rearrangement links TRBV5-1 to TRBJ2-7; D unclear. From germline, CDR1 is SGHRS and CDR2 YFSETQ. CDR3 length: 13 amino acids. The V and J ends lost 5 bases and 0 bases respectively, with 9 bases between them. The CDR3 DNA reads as TGCGCCAGCAGTGAAAGGAACTCCTACGAGCAGTACTTC. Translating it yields CASSERNSYEQYF.

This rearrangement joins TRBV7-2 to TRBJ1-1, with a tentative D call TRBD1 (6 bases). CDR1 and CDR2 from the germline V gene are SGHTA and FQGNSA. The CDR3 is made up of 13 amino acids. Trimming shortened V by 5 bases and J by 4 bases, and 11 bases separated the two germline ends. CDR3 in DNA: TGTGCCAGCAGCGTAAGGGGGGGCACTGAAGCTTTCTTT. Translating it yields CASSVRGGTEAFF. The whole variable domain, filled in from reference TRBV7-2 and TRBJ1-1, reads GAGVSQSPSNKVTEKGKDVELRCDPISGHTALYWYRQSLGQGLEFLIYFQGNSAPDKSGLPSDRFSAERTGGSVSTLTIQRTQQEDSAVYLCASSVRGGTEAFFGQGTRLTVV.

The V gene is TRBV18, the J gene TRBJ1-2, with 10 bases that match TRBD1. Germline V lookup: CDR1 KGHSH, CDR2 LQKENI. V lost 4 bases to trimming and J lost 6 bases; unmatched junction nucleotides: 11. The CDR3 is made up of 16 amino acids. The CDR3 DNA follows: TGTGCCAGCTCACGTTTAGGGACAGGGGACTTCCATGGCTACACCTTC. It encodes CASSRLGTGDFHGYTF.